One T cell receptor beta chain is described in this entry. This clone's antigen is unknown. Per-base quality was not reported, and no clone a single base away is much larger than it. One collaborating source in Seattle enrolled patients during active infection and followed them longitudinally through the course of disease. Each collaborating institution followed its own protocols to collect whole blood in K2EDTA tubes. Collaborator samples were shipped for TCRbeta analysis as frozen whole blood, isolated PBMCs, or DNA extracted from either sample type. V is clipped by 3 bases and J by 6 bases, and the sequence between their germline boundaries is 24 bases long. The germline V gene provides CDR1 SGHVS and CDR2 FQNEAQ. The CDR3 sequence holds 17 residues, the cysteine and phenylalanine included. Just CDR3 DNA is preserved here, 51 bases in frame from base 1. This entry comes from a study of blood T cell repertoires in COVID-19 (TCRdb year 2020). Study-level background: Samples covering the acute and convalescent phases of COVID-19 were provided by collaborators in the United States, Italy and Spain. The repertoires were made available in a free public database intended to serve as a resource for research on the immune response to SARS-CoV-2. Sample metadata almost always included a de-identified subject ID, COVID-19 status, age in years and sex. Where available, HLA class I and class II types were taken from metadata supplied by the sample provider and were not determined by assay-based typing. The dataset comprised deeply sampled blood TCRbeta repertoires from subjects exposed to, actively infected with, or recovered from COVID-19. Samples came from the ongoing ImmuneRACE study (first 160 participants) plus 1,254 subjects from 6 global collaborators. The prospective study material was composed of cDNA or gDNA derived from T cells, B-cell-depleted T cells, or PBMCs. Summary of the overall study and its limitations: The quantity of clinical and demographic metadata differed by source and by participant and was supplied without curation.

TCRbeta CDR3 regions were amplified from genomic DNA using the immunoSEQ Assay, a bias-controlled multiplex PCR. The authors' analysis ran thus. Within the assay, amplification of reference gene primers was used to estimate how many nucleated cells each sample contained. To quantify the absolute abundance of each unique TCRbeta CDR3 rearrangement, sequence reads were collapsed and filtered. Productive Simpson clonality was computed per sample as the square root of Simpson's diversity index over productive rearrangements. TCRdb provides this immuneACCESS table in a form limited to in-frame rearrangements. Some clones are lacking; in checked studies, under half of them reflect an unresolved V gene, and why the rest are absent is not known. V and J calls and clone size come straight from that table; D and trimming were deduced from the DNA. This sample holds approximately 300,000 clones; about 87% were observed only once. The top ten clonotypes cover 5.5% to 8% of the sample.

The V gene is TRBV7-8 and the J gene is TRBJ2-7, with the D gene not confidently named. Sequences were obtained from peripheral blood. The clonotype was recovered from a woman aged 45-60 years with COVID-19, enrolled during active disease. The CDR3 protein is CASSFTSKWSPAAEQYF. The DNA reads TGTGCCAGCAGCTTCACGTCGAAGTGGAGCCCGGCGGCCGAGCAGTACTTC. The variable domain in full, with residues beyond the CDR3 obtained from the reference TRBV7-8 and TRBJ2-7 genes, is GAGVSQSPRYKVAKRGQDVALRCDPISGHVSLFWYQQALGQGPEFLTYFQNEAQLDKSGLPSDRFFAERPEGSVSTLKIQRTQQEDSAVYLCASSFTSKWSPAAEQYFGPGTRLTVT.